The 8 T cell receptor beta chains reported below all come from one sample, sequenced in a study of shared clonotypes between healthy human individuals. Assay used: immunoSEQ multiplex PCR; TCRdb lists only in-frame clones, some missing. The repertoire has 2.3 million or so clones, roughly 93% of them found once; the top ten carry approximately 0.4%. The sequenced material came from naive CD4+ T cells from PBMCs. Subset: CD45RA+ positively selected. These receptors were collected from a man in his late teens or twenties in good health. Some clones in this sample may be carry-over from other donors' samples.

The genes are TRBV7-8 and TRBJ1-1, with 8 bases fitting TRBD1. Trimming at V came to 5 bases and at J to 7 bases, leaving 6 bases not matched to a gene. Germline loops: CDR1 SGHVS, CDR2 FQNEAQ. The CDR3 is 13 residues long. The DNA for the CDR3 is TGTGCCAGCAGCCTCGGAGACAGGGGTGAAGCTTTCTTT. This encodes CASSLGDRGEAFF.

This chain joins TRBV28 and TRBJ1-1; a possible D gene is TRBD1 (5 bases). CDR3 size: 14 residues. Trimming stripped 7 bases from V and 0 bases from J, with 12 bases between. CDR1 is MDHEN and CDR2 is SYDVKM in the germline V gene. The CDR3, as DNA: TGTGCCAGCACCCGAGGGACGGTGAACACTGAAGCTTTCTTT. Its translation is CASTRGTVNTEAFF.

This clone is a singleton in its sample. The rearrangement uses TRBV5-6 and TRBJ2-5; D might be TRBD1 or TRBD2, each matching 5 bases. The CDR3 has 17 residues. Trimming shortened V by 0 bases and J by 2 bases, and 17 bases separated the two germline ends. The germline gives CDR1 SGHDT, CDR2 YYEEEE. The CDR3 nucleotides are TGTGCCAGCAGCTTGGGGCGGACGGGGACCTTTCAAGAGACCCAGTACTTC. It yields the protein CASSLGRTGTFQETQYF.

The V call is TRBV2, the J call TRBJ1-2; D not resolved. Trimming took 7 bases from V and 7 from J, leaving 13 bases between them. There are 12 residues in the CDR3. From germline, CDR1 is SNHLY and CDR2 FYNNEI. CDR3 in DNA: TGTGCCAGCAAACCCCAATTGGGTGGCTACACCTTC. Translation: CASKPQLGGYTF.

This chain joins TRBV5-1 and TRBJ2-7; 9 nucleotides agree with TRBD1. The germline gives CDR1 SGHRS, CDR2 YFSETQ. The V and J ends lost 4 bases and 2 bases, in that order; junction bases with no gene match: 10. The CDR3 loop spans 16 amino acids. The CDR3 coding sequence is TGCGCCAGCAGCCTGTTGACAGGGGGTACTCCCTACGAGCAGTACTTC. Translating it yields CASSLLTGGTPYEQYF.

The chain recombines TRBV11-2 with TRBJ2-7; D gene uncertain. Trimming removed 2 bases at V and 1 base at J, with 12 bases between. Germline lookup yields CDR1 SGHAT and CDR2 FQNNGV. This CDR3 contains 15 residues. CDR3 loop: CASSLTIAESYEQYF. The CDR3 DNA sequence: TGTGCCAGCAGCTTAACAATTGCTGAGTCCTACGAGCAGTACTTC.

Turning to this clone: The sample contains more than one DNA sequence encoding this CDR3. V usage is TRBV6-1 and J usage is TRBJ1-1; TRBD1 aligns across 9 bases. This CDR3 is 14 amino acids long. V shed 7 bases, J shed 3 bases, and the junction held 6 bases outside the gene matches. Germline V gene data show CDR1 as MNHNS and CDR2 as SASEGT. The CDR3 here is CASTLDRGDTEAFF. CDR3 bases: TGTGCCAGCACCCTGGACAGGGGAGACACTGAAGCTTTCTTT.

This chain joins TRBV27 and TRBJ2-7, with 10 bases fitting TRBD1. The CDR3 consists of 15 residues. V was pared by 7 bases and J by 7 bases, with 13 bases of the junction left unmatched. CDR1 MNHEY and CDR2 SMNVEV come from the germline V gene (reference sequence). The CDR3 protein is CASTPGTGAFGEQYF. In DNA, the CDR3 is TGTGCCAGCACCCCCGGGACAGGGGCCTTTGGGGAGCAGTACTTC.